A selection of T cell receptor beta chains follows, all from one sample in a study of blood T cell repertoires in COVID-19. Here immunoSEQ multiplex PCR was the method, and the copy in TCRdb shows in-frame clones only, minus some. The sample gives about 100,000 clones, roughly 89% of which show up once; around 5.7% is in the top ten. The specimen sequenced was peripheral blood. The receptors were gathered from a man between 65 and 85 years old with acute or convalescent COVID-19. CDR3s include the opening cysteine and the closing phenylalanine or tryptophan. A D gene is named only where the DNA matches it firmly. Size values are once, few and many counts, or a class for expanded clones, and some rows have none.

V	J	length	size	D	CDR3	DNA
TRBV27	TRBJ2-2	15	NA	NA	CASSQGNPFTGELFF	TGTGCCAGCTCTCAGGGAAATCCCTTCACCGGGGAGCTGTTTTTT
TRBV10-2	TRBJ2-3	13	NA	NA	CACLRGLVDTQYF	TGCGCCTGCTTACGGGGTCTGGTAGATACGCAGTATTTT
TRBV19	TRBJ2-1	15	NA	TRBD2	CASSKLAGVIYEQFF	TGTGCCAGTAGTAAACTAGCGGGAGTTATTTATGAGCAGTTCTTC
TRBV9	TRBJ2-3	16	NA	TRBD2	CASSGGTSGLRETQYF	TGTGCCAGCAGCGGAGGGACTAGCGGCCTCCGGGAAACGCAGTATTTT
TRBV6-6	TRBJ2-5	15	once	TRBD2	CASRIAGGRIETQYF	TGTGCCAGCAGGATAGCGGGAGGCAGGATAGAGACCCAGTACTTC
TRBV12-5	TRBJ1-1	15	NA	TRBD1	CASGITTGMNTEAFF	TGTGCTAGTGGTATAACGACAGGGATGAACACTGAAGCTTTCTTT
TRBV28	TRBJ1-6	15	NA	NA	CASIHTGTRNSPLHF	TGTGCCAGCATCCATACCGGGACAAGGAATTCACCCCTCCACTTT
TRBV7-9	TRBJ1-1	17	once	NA	CASSGGIWDLMNTEAFF	TGTGCCAGCAGCGGGGGCATCTGGGACCTCATGAACACTGAAGCTTTCTTT
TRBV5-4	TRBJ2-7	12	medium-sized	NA	CASSLFGSEQYF	TGTGCCAGCAGCTTGTTCGGTTCCGAGCAGTACTTC
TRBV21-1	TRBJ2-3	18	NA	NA	CASSKVDASGANTDTQYF	TGTGCCAGCAGCAAAGTCGATGCTAGCGGGGCCAACACAGATACGCAGTATTTT
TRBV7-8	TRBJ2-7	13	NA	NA	CASSLVGRYEQYF	TGTGCCAGCAGCTTAGTGGGGCGCTACGAGCAGTACTTC
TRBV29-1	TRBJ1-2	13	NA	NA	CSVEEKQRYGYTF	TGCAGCGTTGAAGAAAAACAGCGGTATGGCTACACCTTC
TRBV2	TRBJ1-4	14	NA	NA	CASRPREAGEKLFF	TGTGCCAGCAGGCCGAGGGAAGCGGGTGAAAAACTGTTTTTT
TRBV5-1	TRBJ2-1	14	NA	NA	CASSWGGAYNEQFF	TGCGCCAGCAGCTGGGGCGGGGCCTACAATGAGCAGTTCTTC
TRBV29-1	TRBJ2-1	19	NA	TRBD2	CSVETRTSGRFSSYNEQFF	TGCAGCGTTGAGACCCGGACTAGCGGGAGGTTTAGCTCCTACAATGAGCAGTTCTTC
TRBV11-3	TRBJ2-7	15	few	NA	CASSLRPGSSYEQYF	TGTGCCAGCAGCTTAAGGCCGGGGTCTTCCTACGAGCAGTACTTC
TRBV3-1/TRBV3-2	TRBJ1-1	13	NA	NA	CASSQFGGTEAFF	TGTGCCAGCAGCCAGTTCGGGGGCACTGAAGCTTTCTTT